This TCR beta chain was obtained from a study of cytomegalovirus exposure and HLA in healthy donors. Across the whole study: The 120 validation repertoires used the same platform as the roughly 720 first-cohort repertoires (as reported by a later analysis).

For this clone: Its antigen remains unknown.

Germline loops: CDR1 SGHNT, CDR2 YYREEE (reference sequence). There are 14 residues in the CDR3. V was shortened by 3 bases and J by 8 bases, with 12 bases between the two germline ends. This table comes from immunoSEQ multiplex PCR, and its TCRdb copy is limited to in-frame clones, with some not included. Counted here are some 98,000 clones, around nine tenths occurring once; the ten biggest clones make up approximately 4%. Findings and caveats of the study: As confirmed in vitro, three CMV-associated chains were specific for CMV antigens. Cytomegalovirus association was listed for 150 to 200 TCR beta chains.

The donors were part of the roughly 130-subject validation cohort, which stood apart from the approximately 630-subject first cohort. The chain couples TRBV5-4 to TRBJ1-6; weak D call: TRBD1 (5 bases). Sequences were obtained from PBMCs. The clonotype originates from a woman aged 30 to 39 in good health and CMV-seronegative. The CDR3 is CASSWGIQDSPLHF. The DNA of the CDR3 is TGTGCCAGCAGCTGGGGCATCCAGGATTCACCCCTCCACTTT.